The clone carrying this T cell receptor (beta chain) was counted a few times. Antigen unknown. The data were taken from a study of PD-1 blockade in classical Hodgkin lymphoma. Study results and caveats: What drove the repertoire differences, possibly disease activity or prior therapy, has not been defined. Patients with a complete response exhibited baseline diversity comparable to newly diagnosed patients. CD4+ TCR diversity, unlike CD8+, climbed significantly by C4D1.

Produced via immunoSEQ multiplex PCR; TCRdb's table is partial and in-frame only. The sample holds about 64,000 clones; about 92% are singletons and the top ten take 6.5% to 9.5%. Time point noted: cycle 4 day 1 (C4D1), after more than five weeks of nivolumab. After autologous stem cell transplantation all patients relapsed, and prior brentuximab vedotin exposure differed between cohorts. This TCR came from a human donor with classical Hodgkin lymphoma. Sequencing was performed on peripheral blood mononuclear cells (PBMCs), taken before the fourth cycle of nivolumab.

The DNA of the CDR3 is TGCGCCAGCAGCTTTTCCGGGGACTATGGCTACACCTTC. This translates into CASSFSGDYGYTF. This chain links TRBV5-1 with TRBJ1-2; D uncertain. From germline, CDR1 is SGHRS and CDR2 YFSETQ. The CDR3 covers 13 residues. V lost 2 bases to trimming and J lost 3 bases, with 8 bases between them. The full variable domain, completed using reference TRBV5-1 and TRBJ1-2, is KAGVTQTPRYLIKTRGQQVTLSCSPISGHRSVSWYQQTPGQGLQFLFEYFSETQRNKGNFPGRFSGRQFSNSRSEMNVSTLELGDSALYLCASSFSGDYGYTFGSGTRLTVV.